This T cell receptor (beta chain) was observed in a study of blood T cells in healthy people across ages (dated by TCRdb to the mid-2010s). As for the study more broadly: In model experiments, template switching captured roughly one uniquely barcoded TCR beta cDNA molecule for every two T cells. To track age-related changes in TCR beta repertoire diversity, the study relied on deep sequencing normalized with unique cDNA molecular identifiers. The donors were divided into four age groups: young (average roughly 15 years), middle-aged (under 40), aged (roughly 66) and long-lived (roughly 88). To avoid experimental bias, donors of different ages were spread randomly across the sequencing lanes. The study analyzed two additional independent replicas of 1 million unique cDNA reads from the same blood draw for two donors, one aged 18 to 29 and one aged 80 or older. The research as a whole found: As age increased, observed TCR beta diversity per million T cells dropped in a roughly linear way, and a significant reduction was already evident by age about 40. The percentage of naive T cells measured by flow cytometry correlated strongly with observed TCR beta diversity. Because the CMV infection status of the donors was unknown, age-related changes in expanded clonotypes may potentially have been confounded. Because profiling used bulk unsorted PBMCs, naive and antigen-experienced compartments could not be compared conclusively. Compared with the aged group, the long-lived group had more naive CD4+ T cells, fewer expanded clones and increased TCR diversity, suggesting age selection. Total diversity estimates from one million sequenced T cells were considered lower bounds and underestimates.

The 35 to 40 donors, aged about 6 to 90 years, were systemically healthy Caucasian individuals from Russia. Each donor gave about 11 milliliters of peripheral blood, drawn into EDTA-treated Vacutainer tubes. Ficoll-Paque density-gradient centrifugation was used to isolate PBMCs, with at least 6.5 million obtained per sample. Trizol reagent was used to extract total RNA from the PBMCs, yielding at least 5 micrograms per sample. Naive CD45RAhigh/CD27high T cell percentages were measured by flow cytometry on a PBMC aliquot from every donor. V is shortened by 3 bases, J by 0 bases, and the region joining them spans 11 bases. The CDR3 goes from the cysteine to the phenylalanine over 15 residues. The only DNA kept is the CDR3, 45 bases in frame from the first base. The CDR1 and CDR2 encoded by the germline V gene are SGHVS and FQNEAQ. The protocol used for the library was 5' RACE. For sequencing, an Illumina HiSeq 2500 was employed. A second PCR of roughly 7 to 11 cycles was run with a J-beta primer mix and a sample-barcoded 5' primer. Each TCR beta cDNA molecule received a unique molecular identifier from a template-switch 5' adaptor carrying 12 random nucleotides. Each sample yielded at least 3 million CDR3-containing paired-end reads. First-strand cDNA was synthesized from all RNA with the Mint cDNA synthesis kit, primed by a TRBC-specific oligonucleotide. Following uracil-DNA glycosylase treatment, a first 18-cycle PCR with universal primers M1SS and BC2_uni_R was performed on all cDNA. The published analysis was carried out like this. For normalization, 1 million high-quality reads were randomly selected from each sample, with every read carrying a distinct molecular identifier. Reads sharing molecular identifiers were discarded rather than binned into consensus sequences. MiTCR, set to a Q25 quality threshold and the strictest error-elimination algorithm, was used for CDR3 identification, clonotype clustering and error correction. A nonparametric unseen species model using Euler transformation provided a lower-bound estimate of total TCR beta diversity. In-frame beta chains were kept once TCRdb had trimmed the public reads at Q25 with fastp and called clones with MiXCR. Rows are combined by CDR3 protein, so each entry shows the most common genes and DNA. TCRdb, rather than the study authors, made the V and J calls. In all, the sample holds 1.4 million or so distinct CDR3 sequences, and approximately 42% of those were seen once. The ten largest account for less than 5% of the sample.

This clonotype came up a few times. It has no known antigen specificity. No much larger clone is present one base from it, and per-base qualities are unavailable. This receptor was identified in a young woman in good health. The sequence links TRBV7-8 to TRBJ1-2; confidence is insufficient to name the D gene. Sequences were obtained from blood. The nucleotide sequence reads TGTGCCAGCAGCTTCTCGACAAGAGCTAACTATGGCTACACCTTC. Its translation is CASSFSTRANYGYTF.